The 2 T cell receptor beta chains in this list originate from one sample, sequenced in a study of blood T cells in healthy people across ages. Sample-barcoded 5' priming and a J-beta primer mix drove a second PCR of about 7 to 11 cycles. TCRdb reprocessed the 5' RACE reads with MiXCR, giving one entry per CDR3 protein. The table lists over 1,500,000 distinct CDR3 sequences, about 50% of them singletons, with roughly 2.1% in the top ten. Sequencing was done on a sample of blood. These receptors were obtained from a woman in her forties in good health.

The chain links TRBV4-1 to TRBJ2-7, with 8 bases fitting TRBD2. V shed 2 bases and J 0 bases; nucleotides not matched to a gene: 3. The CDR3 is 15 amino acids. Looked up from germline, CDR1 is MGHRA and CDR2 is YSYEKL. Written as DNA, the CDR3 is TGCGCCAGCAGCCAAAGCGGGGGAAACTCCTACGAGCAGTACTTC. It codes for CASSQSGGNSYEQYF.

This chain connects TRBV14 to TRBJ2-3, with a tentative D call TRBD2 (7 bases). The V end was cut by 2 bases, the J end by 3 bases, with 12 bases between. The germline CDR1 and CDR2 sequences are SGHDN and FVKESK. This CDR3 has 15 amino acids. The CDR3 is CASSQTGGPTDTQYF. CDR3 nucleotide sequence: TGTGCCAGCAGCCAAACGGGGGGCCCTACAGATACGCAGTATTTT.